This T cell receptor beta chain was sequenced in a study of spatial heterogeneity in lung cancer. One entry per CDR3 protein, called by TCRdb with MiXCR from the 5' RACE reads. The profile shows a few thousand distinct CDR3 sequences, 34% of them singletons. Trimming removed 4 bases from V and 4 bases from J, with 13 bases in between. The CDR3 has 15 residues. Germline V gene sequence: CDR1 ENHRY, CDR2 SYGVKD. As concerns this clonotype: Because the library targeted alpha chains, this beta chain is an off-target read whose size means little.

This sample's time point: sample taken at primary tumor resection. Material for sequencing was whole RNA from tumor, nontumor lung or frozen PBMC, left unsorted. The TCR was taken from a male donor with early-stage non-small cell lung cancer. The chain recombines TRBV10-3 with TRBJ2-2; a possible D gene is TRBD1 (7 bases). This sample comprised PBMCs, obtained at surgery. CDR3: CAISGGDSSTGELFF. In nucleotides, the CDR3 is TGTGCCATCAGTGGCGGGGACAGCTCCACCGGGGAGCTGTTTTTT.